These 9 T cell receptor beta chains originate from one sample sequenced in a study of Graves' ophthalmopathy and Graves' hyperthyroidism. Amplification targeted the TCR beta CDR3 regions, with RNA transcripts as the source material. Second-round multiplex PCR came after a first-round RT-PCR that employed HTBI primers. TCRdb recomputed calls from the multiplex PCR reads with MiXCR, one row per CDR3 protein. The data show roughly 1.1 million distinct CDR3 sequences, approximately 35% seen once. What was sequenced was peripheral blood or thyroid tissue (not recorded which). Source of these receptors: an adult man with Graves' hyperthyroidism.

The chain recombines TRBV12-3 or TRBV12-4 with TRBJ1-1, with a possible D match to TRBD1 (6 bases). This CDR3 contains 14 residues. V lost 3 bases and J lost 4, with 12 bases in between. Here the CDR3 reads CASSLRSGVTEAFF. CDR3 DNA sequence: TGTGCCAGCAGTTTGAGGTCAGGGGTCACTGAAGCTTTCTTT.

This chain uses TRBV7-9 with TRBJ2-6, with a possible D match to TRBD1 (5 bases). Trimming took off 1 base at V and 0 bases at J, with 13 bases between the two ends. The V gene's germline CDR1 is SEHNR and CDR2 FQNEAQ (reference sequence). The CDR3 is 18 residues long. The CDR3 nucleotides are TGTGCCAGCAGCTTAGGGGCAGGGTTCATCTCTGGGGCCAACGTCCTGACTTTC. Translation: CASSLGAGFISGANVLTF.

This clonotype turned up a few times. This chain uses TRBV7-2 with TRBJ1-1; no clear D gene. This CDR3 spans 14 amino acids. V lost 1 base to trimming and J lost 0 bases, with 6 bases between them. Per the germline V gene, CDR1 is SGHTA and CDR2 is FQGNSA. In DNA form, the CDR3 reads TGTGCCAGCAGCTTAGAGGACCTGAACACTGAAGCTTTCTTT. Translated: CASSLEDLNTEAFF.

A word on this clonotype: The junction departs from germline at one end; a sequencing error may be responsible. This sequence joins TRBV5-6 and TRBJ1-2; D gene unclear. Germline V lookup: CDR1 SGHDT, CDR2 YYEEEE. The CDR3 contains 13 residues. The CDR3 nucleotides are TGTGCCAACAGCCGATTCACGGTCGCTGGCTACACCTTC. The encoded protein is CANSRFTVAGYTF.

Only a few counts were recorded for this clonotype. The chain carries TRBV6-6 and TRBJ1-2; D gene unclear. This CDR3 region has 13 residues. In germline, CDR1 is MNHNY, CDR2 SVGAGI (reference sequence). V dropped 5 bases and J dropped 4 bases, with 11 bases sitting between them. The CDR3 loop reads CASSTPTFYGYTF. The CDR3 coding sequence is TGTGCCAGCAGTACGCCCACATTCTATGGCTACACCTTC.

There are a few counts of this clonotype. The chain is built from TRBV5-1 and TRBJ1-1; 10 bases map to TRBD1. V lost 3 bases, J lost 1 base, and 0 bases stayed unmatched. The CDR3 covers 14 residues. Germline V gene sequence: CDR1 SGHRS, CDR2 YFSETQ. Written as DNA, the CDR3 is TGCGCCAGCAGCTGGACAGGGGGGAACACTGAAGCTTTCTTT. Protein: CASSWTGGNTEAFF.

In this sample, this clonotype turned up a few times. The chain combines TRBV6-5 with TRBJ1-4, with TRBD1 identical over 9 bases. The CDR3 is 17 residues long. J lost 6 bases, V lost 0 bases, and 8 bases had no gene match. Germline loops: CDR1 MNHEY, CDR2 SVGAGI. The CDR3 nucleotides are TGTGCCAGCAGTTACTCGATCGGGACAGGGCCTTATGAAAAACTGTTTTTT. Translation: CASSYSIGTGPYEKLFF.

The V and J genes are TRBV25-1 and TRBJ1-1, with TRBD1 as a possible D gene (6 bases). With 5 bases removed from V and 1 base from J, the gap between germline ends came to 14 bases. The V gene's germline CDR1 is MGHDK and CDR2 SYGVNS. This CDR3 has 15 amino acids. The CDR3 here is CASSSRRGRNTEAFF. The DNA for the CDR3 is TGTGCCAGCAGTTCTCGCAGGGGTAGGAACACTGAAGCTTTCTTT.

This clonotype came up many times. The chain employs TRBV29-1 and TRBJ1-5; D might be TRBD1 (5 bases). Per the germline V gene, CDR1 is SQVTM and CDR2 is ANQGSEA. The CDR3 is made up of 13 amino acids. V lost 4 bases, J lost 1 base, and 8 bases lay in between. The CDR3 DNA sequence: TGCAGCGTTGGGGGGGTGAGCAATCAGCCCCAGCATTTT. This gives the protein CSVGGVSNQPQHF.